The clone carrying this TCR beta chain occurred a few times. Each CDR3 protein gets one entry after TCRdb re-called the RACE reads with MiXCR. In the table there are more than 100,000 distinct CDR3 sequences, roughly 13% of which are singletons. This specimen comes from a study of human T cells and chemical hapten exposure. Sample time point: patch test 1, 2 weeks after DPC sensitization. Treatment reported: therapeutic diphenylcyclopropenone sensitization with weekly scalp DPC. The germline gives CDR1 SEHNR, CDR2 FQNEAQ (reference sequence). V shed 7 bases and J 6 bases; nucleotides not matched to a gene: 9. CDR3 length: 15 residues.

V is TRBV7-9 and J is TRBJ2-1; TRBD1 aligns across 10 bases. The sequence was obtained from a man aged 18 to 30 with alopecia areata. Some clones in this sample may be carry-over from other donors' samples. This specimen consisted of whole blood, obtained in connection with sensitization to the hapten diphenylcyclopropenone (DPC). CDR3 residues: CASTQSWDRGNEQFF. CDR3 nucleotides: TGTGCCAGCACCCAGAGTTGGGACAGGGGCAATGAGCAGTTCTTC.